This TCR beta chain was captured in a study of cytomegalovirus exposure and HLA in healthy donors. CDR1 SNHLY and CDR2 FYNNEI come from the germline V gene. The CDR3 extends over 14 amino acids. The V end lost 8 bases, the J end lost 0 bases, and 12 bases lay between the germline ends. Amplification used 60 Vbeta primers and 13 Jbeta primers. TCRdb keeps only in-frame clones here, not all; method: immunoSEQ multiplex PCR. The sample yields about 180,000 clones, about three quarters seen once. The gene calls are TRBV2 and TRBJ2-3; perhaps TRBD2 as D (6 bases). The specimen sequenced was PBMCs. The source of this sequence is a man between 35 and 55 years old in good health and CMV-seropositive. The CDR3 sequence is CASLRDSSTDTQYF. CDR3 coding DNA: TGTGCCAGCCTCCGGGACTCGAGCACAGATACGCAGTATTTT.